This TCR beta chain is drawn from a study of cytomegalovirus exposure and HLA in healthy donors. Regarding this clone: Its antigen is unknown.

Study conclusions and caveats: Later examination showed HLA-associated TCR beta chains had greater clonal expansion than equally common others.

Primers for the PCR totalled 60 Vbeta and 13 Jbeta. TCRdb's copy holds only in-frame clones and misses some; the assay was immunoSEQ multiplex PCR. Of a few hundred thousand clones in the sample, around 90% were seen once. The sequence was collected from a girl aged 2 to 9 in good health and CMV-seronegative. Specimen: PBMCs.

The CDR3 DNA follows: TGTGCCTGGAGTCTCGGCAGGAGCAATCAGCCCCAGCATTTT. This encodes CAWSLGRSNQPQHF. The rearrangement uses TRBV30 and TRBJ1-5; D not resolved. Trimming took 2 bases from V and 1 from J, leaving 9 bases between them. The CDR3 has 14 residues. Germline CDR1 and CDR2: GTSNPN and SVGIG (reference sequence).